This entry concerns a single T cell receptor beta chain. No count is given, but going by its frequency this clonotype is large (0.1 to 1%). What antigen it recognizes has not been identified. These data originate in a study of diagnostic markers for celiac disease (dated by TCRdb to about 2020). Sequences MNHEY (CDR1) and SMNVEV (CDR2) are obtained from the germline V gene (reference sequence). From the cysteine up to the phenylalanine, the CDR3 has a length of 18 residues. No coding sequence is recorded. These reads were obtained on an Illumina MiSeq. Each entry corresponds to one CDR3 protein sequence from reads that TCRdb reprocessed, and DNA is not given. The table for this sample shows hundreds of distinct CDR3 sequences. Roughly half of the sample belongs to the ten largest clones.

The clonotype originates from a human donor. This table probably holds off-target reads from a library built for another chain. This chain joins TRBV27 to TRBJ2-3. The specimen was either unsorted cells or a sorted T cell fraction (not recorded which). The CDR3 is CASSFYGDPHLSTDTQYF.